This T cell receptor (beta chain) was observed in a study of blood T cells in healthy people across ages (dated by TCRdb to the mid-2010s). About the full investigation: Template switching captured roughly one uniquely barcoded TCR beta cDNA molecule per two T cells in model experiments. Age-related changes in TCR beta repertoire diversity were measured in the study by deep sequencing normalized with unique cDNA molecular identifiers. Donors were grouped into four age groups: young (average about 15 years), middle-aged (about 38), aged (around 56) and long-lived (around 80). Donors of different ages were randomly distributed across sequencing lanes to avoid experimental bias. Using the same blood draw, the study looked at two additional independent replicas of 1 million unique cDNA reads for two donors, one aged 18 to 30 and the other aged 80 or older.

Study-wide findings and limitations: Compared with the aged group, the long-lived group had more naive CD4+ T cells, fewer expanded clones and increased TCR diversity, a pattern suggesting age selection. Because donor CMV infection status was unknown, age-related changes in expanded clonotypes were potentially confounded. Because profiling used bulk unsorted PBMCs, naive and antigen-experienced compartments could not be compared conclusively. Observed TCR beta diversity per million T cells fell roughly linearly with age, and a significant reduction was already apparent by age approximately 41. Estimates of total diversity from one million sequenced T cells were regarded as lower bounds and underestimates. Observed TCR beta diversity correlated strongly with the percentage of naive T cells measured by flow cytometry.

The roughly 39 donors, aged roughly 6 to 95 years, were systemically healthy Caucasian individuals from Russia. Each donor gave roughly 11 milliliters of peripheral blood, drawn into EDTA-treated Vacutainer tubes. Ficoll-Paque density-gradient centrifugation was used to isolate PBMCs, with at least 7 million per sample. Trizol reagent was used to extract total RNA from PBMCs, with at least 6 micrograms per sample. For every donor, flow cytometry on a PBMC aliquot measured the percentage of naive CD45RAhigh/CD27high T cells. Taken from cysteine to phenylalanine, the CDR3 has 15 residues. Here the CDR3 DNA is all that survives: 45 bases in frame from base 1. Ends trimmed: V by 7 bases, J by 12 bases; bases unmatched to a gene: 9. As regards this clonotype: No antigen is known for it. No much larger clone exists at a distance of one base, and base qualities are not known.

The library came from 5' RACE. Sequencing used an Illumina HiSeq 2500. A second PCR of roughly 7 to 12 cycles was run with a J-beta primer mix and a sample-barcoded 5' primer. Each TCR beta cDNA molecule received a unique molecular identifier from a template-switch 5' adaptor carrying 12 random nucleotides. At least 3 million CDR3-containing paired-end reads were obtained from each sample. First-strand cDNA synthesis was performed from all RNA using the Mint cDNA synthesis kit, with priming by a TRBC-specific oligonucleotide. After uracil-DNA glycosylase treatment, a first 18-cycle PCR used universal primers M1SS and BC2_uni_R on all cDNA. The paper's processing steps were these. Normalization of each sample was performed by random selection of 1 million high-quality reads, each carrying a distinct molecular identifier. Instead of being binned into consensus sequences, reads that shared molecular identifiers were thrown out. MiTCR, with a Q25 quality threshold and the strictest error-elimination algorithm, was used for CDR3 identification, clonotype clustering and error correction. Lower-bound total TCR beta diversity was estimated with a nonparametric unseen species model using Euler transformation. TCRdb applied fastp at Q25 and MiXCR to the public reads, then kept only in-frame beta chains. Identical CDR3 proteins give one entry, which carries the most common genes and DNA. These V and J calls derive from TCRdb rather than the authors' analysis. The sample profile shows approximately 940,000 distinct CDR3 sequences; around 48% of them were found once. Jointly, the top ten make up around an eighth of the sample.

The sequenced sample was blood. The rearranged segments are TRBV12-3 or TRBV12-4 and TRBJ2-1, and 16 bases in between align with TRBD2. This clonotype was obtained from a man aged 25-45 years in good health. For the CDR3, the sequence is CASTAGTSGGASQFF. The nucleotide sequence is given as TGTGCCAGCACCGCCGGGACTAGCGGGGGGGCGTCGCAGTTCTTC.